This T cell receptor beta chain stems from a study of T cell responses to AZD1222 COVID-19 vaccine. This table comes from immunoSEQ multiplex PCR, and its TCRdb copy is limited to in-frame clones, with some not included. The sample contains 70,000 to 95,000 clones, 90% of which appear only once. Details on this clone: What it recognizes is unknown.

This CDR3 contains 16 residues. The ends were cut back, 0 bases at V and 4 bases at J, with 15 bases in the middle. Germline V gives CDR1 MGHRA, CDR2 YSYEKL. General study findings and limits: When two AZD1222 doses had been given, Spike-specific TCR breadth and depth rose.

Source: peripheral blood, taken 28 days after the second AZD1222 dose. J is TRBJ1-2 and V is TRBV4-1; tentative D call: TRBD1 (6 bases). This TCR derives from an adult who received the AZD1222 COVID-19 vaccine. CDR3 coding DNA: TGCGCCAGCAGCCAAGATGCCGACAGGAACCTCTATGGCTACACCTTC. It translates to CASSQDADRNLYGYTF.